This is a list of T cell receptor beta chains from one sample in a study of T-cell reconstitution after alpha-beta-depleted transplantation in children. TCRdb re-derived calls from the PCR reads in MiXCR, one entry per CDR3 protein. The sample has around 200,000 distinct CDR3 sequences; roughly 9.1% are singletons. Sample: PBMCs, mostly from graft donor cells, taken 360 days after TCRalphabeta/CD19-depleted stem cell transplant. Source of these receptors: a male patient aged 2-15 years who had a stem cell transplant for acute myeloid leukemia, so the T cells may come from the graft donor. CDR3s include the opening cysteine and the closing phenylalanine or tryptophan. The listing skips clone size in some rows; elsewhere it reads once, few, many or a size class.

clone_size: NA
j_call: TRBJ1-1
v_call: TRBV12-3/TRBV12-4
cdr3_aa: CASSPRGAWAEAFF

clone_size: NA
j_call: TRBJ2-1
v_call: TRBV7-3
cdr3_aa: CASSLTDNEQFF

clone_size: NA
j_call: TRBJ2-3
v_call: TRBV29-1
cdr3_aa: CSVDTATSTDTQYF

clone_size: NA
j_call: TRBJ1-2
v_call: TRBV3-1
cdr3_aa: CASSQVWVGSDGYTF

clone_size: NA
j_call: TRBJ1-1
v_call: TRBV4-2
cdr3_aa: CASSDGQGAAWYTEAFF

clone_size: few
j_call: TRBJ1-6
v_call: TRBV4-3
cdr3_aa: CASSLGQGGSPLHF

clone_size: few
j_call: TRBJ2-5
v_call: TRBV5-1
cdr3_aa: CASSPTLGGKETQYF

clone_size: NA
j_call: TRBJ2-3
v_call: TRBV7-3
cdr3_aa: CASSDQGFTDTQYF

clone_size: few
j_call: TRBJ2-3
v_call: TRBV6-1
cdr3_aa: CASRALGEGADTQYF

clone_size: many
j_call: TRBJ2-1
v_call: TRBV12-3/TRBV12-4
cdr3_aa: CASSLRPVKGNEQFF

clone_size: NA
j_call: TRBJ2-7
v_call: TRBV5-1
cdr3_aa: CASSLDRVVLEQYF

clone_size: many
j_call: TRBJ1-2
v_call: TRBV20-1
cdr3_aa: CSASDRGDYGYTF

clone_size: many
j_call: TRBJ2-5
v_call: TRBV7-3
cdr3_aa: CASSSSGLSETQYF

clone_size: few
j_call: TRBJ2-1
v_call: TRBV20-1
cdr3_aa: CSAIYASGISYNEQFF

clone_size: few
j_call: TRBJ2-7
v_call: TRBV12-3/TRBV12-4
cdr3_aa: CASSIAGSPTEQYF

clone_size: NA
j_call: TRBJ2-7
v_call: TRBV5-1
cdr3_aa: CASSPGWDRSSYEQYF

clone_size: NA
j_call: TRBJ1-1
v_call: TRBV5-1
cdr3_aa: CASSLSRGSVNTEAFF

clone_size: many
j_call: TRBJ2-1
v_call: TRBV5-1
cdr3_aa: CASLNPSGNSYNEQFF

clone_size: few
j_call: TRBJ2-7
v_call: TRBV6-2/TRBV6-3
cdr3_aa: CASSYKARYEQYF

clone_size: NA
j_call: TRBJ1-5
v_call: TRBV7-2
cdr3_aa: CASSSDRFNQPQHF

clone_size: few
j_call: TRBJ1-3
v_call: TRBV29-1
cdr3_aa: CSVDVGNTIYF

clone_size: few
j_call: TRBJ2-5
v_call: TRBV7-9
cdr3_aa: CASSLPTGGGETQYF

clone_size: few
j_call: TRBJ1-2
v_call: TRBV12-3/TRBV12-4
cdr3_aa: CASSLKTRSGSGYTF

clone_size: many
j_call: TRBJ2-1
v_call: TRBV6-5
cdr3_aa: CASSYLASTYNEQFF

clone_size: many
j_call: TRBJ2-1
v_call: TRBV5-1
cdr3_aa: CASSPRPPSSYNEQFF

clone_size: NA
j_call: TRBJ2-3
v_call: TRBV29-1
cdr3_aa: CSVETISSPLSQYF

clone_size: many
j_call: TRBJ2-4
v_call: TRBV20-1
cdr3_aa: CSARRDQNIQYF

clone_size: many
j_call: TRBJ1-1
v_call: TRBV2
cdr3_aa: CASSDSGRNTEAFF